Listed below are T cell receptor beta chains from one sample, sequenced in a study of blood T cells in healthy people across ages. TCRdb reprocessed the 5' RACE reads with MiXCR, giving one entry per CDR3 protein. The table includes around 1.5 million distinct CDR3 sequences, 30% to 35% detected once. The sequenced sample was blood. The source is a woman between 25 and 40 years old in good health. The CDR3 runs from the conserved cysteine through the conserved F or W. D genes are given only for firm matches. Clone sizes are given selectively: once, few, many, or a class where the clone is expanded.

d_call clone_size j_call v_call cdr3_nt cdr3_aa
. few TRBJ2-5 TRBV7-2 TGTGCCAGCAGCCGAGGAACTAAAGAGACCCAGTACTTC CASSRGTKETQYF
TRBD1 . TRBJ2-1 TRBV20-1 TGCAGTGCTAGAGACGGGCAGGACAGGGGCAATGAGCAGTTCTTC CSARDGQDRGNEQFF
TRBD1 many TRBJ1-2 TRBV20-1 TGCAGTGCCACCCCCCTTGGGACAGACTATGGCTACACCTTC CSATPLGTDYGYTF
. . TRBJ1-2 TRBV5-4 TGTGCCAGCAGAGACCTGGGGGCCCATGGCTACACCTTC CASRDLGAHGYTF
. . TRBJ2-4 TRBV4-2 TGTGCCAGCAACCAAGATGCCCAGCAGTTAGCCAAAAACATTCAGTACTTC CASNQDAQQLAKNIQYF
. . TRBJ2-7 TRBV12-5 TGTGCTAGTGGTTTTAGGGGCGAGCAGTACTTC CASGFRGEQYF
TRBD2 . TRBJ2-1 TRBV7-2 TGTGCCAGCAGCTTATTCTGGCGGGGGGCCTACAATGAGCAGTTCTTC CASSLFWRGAYNEQFF
. few TRBJ1-2 TRBV7-3 TGTGCCAGCAGCTCCTCAACATCCAATGGCTACACCTTC CASSSSTSNGYTF
. few TRBJ1-1 TRBV20-1 TGCAGTGCTATACGACTAGGATTCTTGGCTTTCTTT CSAIRLGFLAFF
. few TRBJ2-1 TRBV3-1 TGTGCCAGCAGCCAAGCGGTATACTCTGAGCAGTTCTTC CASSQAVYSEQFF
TRBD2 once TRBJ2-3 TRBV10-3 TGTGCCATCAGTGTTGGGCGGGAGTGTACAGATACGCAGTATTTT CAISVGRECTDTQYF
. few TRBJ2-1 TRBV10-3 TGTGCCATCAGTCCGAGAATTGGGGAAACTGCTATTGAGCAGTTCTTC CAISPRIGETAIEQFF
. . TRBJ1-4 TRBV11-2 TGTGCCAGCAGCTTAGACCCGGGACATTTATCGAATGAAAAACTGTTTTTT CASSLDPGHLSNEKLFF
TRBD1 . TRBJ2-1 TRBV20-1 TGCAGTGCTGACGGGACAGCATACAATGAGCAGTTCTTC CSADGTAYNEQFF
. many TRBJ1-1 TRBV5-5 TGTGCCAGCAGCGTTGGGACCAACACTGAAGCTTTCTTT CASSVGTNTEAFF
TRBD2 many TRBJ2-3 TRBV4-1 TGCGCCAGCAGCCAAGATTCCGGGACAACGGGGATAGTAGCGGGGTCCACAGATACGCAGTATTTT CASSQDSGTTGIVAGSTDTQYF
TRBD2 . TRBJ2-1 TRBV20-1 TGCAGTGCTAGAGATCTAGGCGGGGGGTACAATGAGCAGTTCTTC CSARDLGGGYNEQFF
. . TRBJ1-2 TRBV30 TGTGCCTGGACCGCTCTCACGCAGGGAGGGGGCTACACCTTC CAWTALTQGGGYTF
. . TRBJ2-7 TRBV20-1 TGCAGTGCTAGTTCAGACTCGCGTGAGCAGTACTTC CSASSDSREQYF
. . TRBJ2-5 TRBV20-1 TGCAGTGCTAAAAGAAGGGCGGCGTCCTACGGGCAGTACTTC CSAKRRAASYGQYF
. . TRBJ1-2 TRBV6-6 TGTGCCAGCAGTTCCGCCCGTGAAGACTATGGCTACACCTTC CASSSAREDYGYTF
TRBD1 few TRBJ1-6 TRBV7-9 TGTGCCAGCAGCCCAGGACCAGGGGGCCAGTCACCCCTCCACTTT CASSPGPGGQSPLHF
. many TRBJ2-3 TRBV6-2/TRBV6-3 TGTGCCAGCAGTTACTCGCCACAGAGCACAGATACGCAGTATTTT CASSYSPQSTDTQYF
. . TRBJ2-7 TRBV27 TGTGCCAGCAGTACTATTGCCCCGTACGGAGGCGGAGACGAGCAGTACTTC CASSTIAPYGGGDEQYF
TRBD1 . TRBJ1-2 TRBV29-1 TGCGGCGTTGAAGAACTCGGACAGGGGGCTGGTGGCTACACCTTC CGVEELGQGAGGYTF
. . TRBJ2-1 TRBV15 TGTGCCACCAGCAGAGAACCGTTCACCAAACACAATGAGCAGTTCTTC CATSREPFTKHNEQFF
TRBD2 few TRBJ2-1 TRBV6-1 TGTGCCAGCAGTGAAGCGTGGGGGGGAGAGAATGAGCAGTTCTTC CASSEAWGGENEQFF
TRBD2 few TRBJ2-1 TRBV27 TGTGCCAGCAGTTTACGGCCCCCACTAGCGGGAGATTTTAATGAGCAGTTCTTC CASSLRPPLAGDFNEQFF
TRBD2 . TRBJ2-4 TRBV27 TGTGCCAGCAGGGGGTGGGAGGGGAATATAAACATTCAGTACTTC CASRGWEGNINIQYF
. many TRBJ2-3 TRBV15 TGTGCCACCAGCAGAGCGGACTGGGACGATACGCAGTATTTT CATSRADWDDTQYF
. few TRBJ2-1 TRBV11-2 TGTGCCAGCAGCCCGGGACGACTAGGAAGAACCTACAATGAGCAGTTCTTC CASSPGRLGRTYNEQFF
. . TRBJ1-2 TRBV2 TGTGCCAGCAGTGAACAGAAACCCTATGGCTACACCTTC CASSEQKPYGYTF
. few TRBJ1-1 TRBV4-2 TGTGCCAGCAGCCAAGACAATACTGATGAAGCTTTCTTT CASSQDNTDEAFF
. few TRBJ2-7 TRBV10-2 TGCGCCAGCAGTGAGTACCGGTTTAGCCACGAGCAGTACTTC CASSEYRFSHEQYF
TRBD1 few TRBJ1-6 TRBV6-1 TGTGCCAGCAGTGAATGGATTGGCAGGGGGAGATCACCCCTCCACTTT CASSEWIGRGRSPLHF
. . TRBJ2-5 TRBV27 TGTGCCAGCAGGGGCGAATCGGCCCAGTACTTC CASRGESAQYF
TRBD2 . TRBJ2-7 TRBV4-2 TGTGCCGGCAGCCAAGATCAAGCGGGGGGGTTCTACGAGCAGTACTTC CAGSQDQAGGFYEQYF
TRBD1 . TRBJ2-5 TRBV11-2 TGTGCCAGCAGCACGGGACAGGGGGTCCAAGAGACCCAGTACTTC CASSTGQGVQETQYF
TRBD2 . TRBJ2-5 TRBV3-1 TGTGCCAGCAGTCAAGGACTAGCGGAGGTGGGGACCCAGTACTTC CASSQGLAEVGTQYF
. . TRBJ1-2 TRBV25-1 TGTGCCAGCAGTGGCGGACAGATTAAAGCCTACACCTTC CASSGGQIKAYTF
. few TRBJ2-5 TRBV28 TGTGCCAGCAGTTTATTTTTGGCTTTAGATCGGAGTGAGGAGACCCAGTACTTC CASSLFLALDRSEETQYF
. . TRBJ2-2 TRBV27 TGTGCCAGCAGTCCAGGGACTTTGATAATGGCCGGGGAGCTGTTTTTT CASSPGTLIMAGELFF
TRBD2 . TRBJ2-3 TRBV7-2 TGTGCCAGCGGGTCTAGCGGGGGCCCGGGGAGGAATACGCAGTATTTT CASGSSGGPGRNTQYF
. . TRBJ2-5 TRBV29-1 TGCAGCGTTGCAGGGGTTCCTCGGGGAGAGACCCAGTACTTC CSVAGVPRGETQYF
TRBD2 few TRBJ2-5 TRBV3-1 TGTGCCAGCAGCCAAGGAATTAAATTGACTAGCACCACAGAGACCCAGTACTTC CASSQGIKLTSTTETQYF
. . TRBJ2-7 TRBV5-1 TGCGCCAGCAGCCCAAACCCGGGTTACTCCTACGAGCAGTACTTC CASSPNPGYSYEQYF
. few TRBJ1-2 TRBV27 TGTGCCAGCAGTATAAAGGGGTCCTATGGCTACACCTTC CASSIKGSYGYTF
. . TRBJ2-5 TRBV20-1 TGCAGTGCTTACCTGACAGCAAACCAAGAGACCCAGTACTTC CSAYLTANQETQYF
TRBD1 . TRBJ1-4 TRBV10-3 TGTGCCATCAGCGGGGACAGGGGGCCGGAAAAACTGTTTTTT CAISGDRGPEKLFF
TRBD1 few TRBJ2-1 TRBV7-9 TGTGCCAGCAGCTCCCGGGACAGGGGTTACAATGAGCAGTTCTTC CASSSRDRGYNEQFF